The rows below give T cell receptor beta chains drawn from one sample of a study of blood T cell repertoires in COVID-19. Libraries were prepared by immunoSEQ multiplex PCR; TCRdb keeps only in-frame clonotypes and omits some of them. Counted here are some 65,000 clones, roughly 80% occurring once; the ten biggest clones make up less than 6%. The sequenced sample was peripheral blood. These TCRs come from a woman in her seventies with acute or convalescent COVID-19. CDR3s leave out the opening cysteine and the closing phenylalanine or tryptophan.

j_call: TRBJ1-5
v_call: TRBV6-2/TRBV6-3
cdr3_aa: ASSYYASYSNQPQH

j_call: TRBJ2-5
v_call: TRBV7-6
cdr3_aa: ASSYSTRSQETQY

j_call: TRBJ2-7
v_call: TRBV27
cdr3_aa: ASSLSSALVYEQY

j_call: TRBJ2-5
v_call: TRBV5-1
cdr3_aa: ASSFPGEETQY

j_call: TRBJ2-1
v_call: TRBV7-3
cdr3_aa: ASSSSPGTRDEQF

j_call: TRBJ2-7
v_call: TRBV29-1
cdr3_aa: SVEVRGYEQY

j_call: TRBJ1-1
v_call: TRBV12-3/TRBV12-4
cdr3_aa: ASSLSGTGGAF

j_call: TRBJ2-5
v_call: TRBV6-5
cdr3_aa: ASILAGAQETQY

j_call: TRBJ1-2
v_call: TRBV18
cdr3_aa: ASSPNKYYGYT

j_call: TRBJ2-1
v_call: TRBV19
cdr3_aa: ASSIGLAVYNEQF

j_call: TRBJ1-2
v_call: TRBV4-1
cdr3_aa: ASSQAGQFSYGYT

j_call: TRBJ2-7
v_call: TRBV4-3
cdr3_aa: ASSQDTASGLYEQY

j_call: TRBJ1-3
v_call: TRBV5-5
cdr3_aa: ASSLGQKDGNTIY

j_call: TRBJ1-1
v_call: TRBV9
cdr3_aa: ASGQVTTGTELGYAMNTEAF

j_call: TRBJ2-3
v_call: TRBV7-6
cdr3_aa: ASSLTGTSGTDTQY

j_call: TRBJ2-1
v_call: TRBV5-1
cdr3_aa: ASSFVRASSYNEQF

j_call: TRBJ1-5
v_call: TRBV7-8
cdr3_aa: ASRPGASAYQPQH

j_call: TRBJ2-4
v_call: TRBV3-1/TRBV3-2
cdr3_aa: ASSPRGLAGGPRLPTAKNIQY

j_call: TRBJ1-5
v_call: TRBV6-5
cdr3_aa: ASSRQDGRPQH

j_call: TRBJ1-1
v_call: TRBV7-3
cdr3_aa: ASSLAGGNTEAF

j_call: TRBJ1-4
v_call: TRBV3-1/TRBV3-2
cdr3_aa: ASSPPGTGSEKLF

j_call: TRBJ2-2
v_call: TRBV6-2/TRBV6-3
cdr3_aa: ASSETGELF

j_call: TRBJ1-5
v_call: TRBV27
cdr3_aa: ASSTVREKQPQH

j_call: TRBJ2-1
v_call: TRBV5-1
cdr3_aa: ANQEGISYNEQF

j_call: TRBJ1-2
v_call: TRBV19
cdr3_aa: ASSSQGTYGYT

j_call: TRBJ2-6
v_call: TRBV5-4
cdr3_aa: ASSWGTYSGANVLT

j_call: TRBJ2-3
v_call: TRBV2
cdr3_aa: ASRDSGGSDTQY

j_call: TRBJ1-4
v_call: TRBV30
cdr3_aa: AWRAVTAGVQKLF

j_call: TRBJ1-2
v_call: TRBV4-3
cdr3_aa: ASSRTSSQARSGYT

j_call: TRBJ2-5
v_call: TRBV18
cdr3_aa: ASSPPSGGLRETQY

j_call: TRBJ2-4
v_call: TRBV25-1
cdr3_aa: ASSDLITDWTLGNIQY

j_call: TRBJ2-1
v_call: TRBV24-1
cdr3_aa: ATSDSDPGHYNEQF

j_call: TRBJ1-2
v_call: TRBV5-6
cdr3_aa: ASRPALGDSYGYT

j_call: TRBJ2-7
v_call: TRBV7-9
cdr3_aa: ASSSFEGGSYEQY

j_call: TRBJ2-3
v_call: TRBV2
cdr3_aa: ASSDGLASADTQY

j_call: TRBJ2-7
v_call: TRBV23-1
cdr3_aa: ASSQRTGGYEQY

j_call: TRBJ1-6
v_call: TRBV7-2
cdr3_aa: ASSQLGGGSPLH

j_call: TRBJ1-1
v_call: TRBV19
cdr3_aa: ASSIIAAANTEAF

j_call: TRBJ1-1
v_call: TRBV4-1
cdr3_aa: ASSPATGGAVKAF

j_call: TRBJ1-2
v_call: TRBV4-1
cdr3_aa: ASSLQGKGYT

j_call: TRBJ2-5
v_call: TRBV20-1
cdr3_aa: SAIEETQY

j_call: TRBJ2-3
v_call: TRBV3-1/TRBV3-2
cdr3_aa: ASSGTPGGGTDTQY

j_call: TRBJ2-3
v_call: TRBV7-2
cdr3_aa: ASSPRGGADTQY

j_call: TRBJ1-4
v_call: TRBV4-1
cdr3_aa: ASSQDGWDRVKKLF

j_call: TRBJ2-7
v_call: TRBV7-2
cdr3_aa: ASSLWTSGGYEQY

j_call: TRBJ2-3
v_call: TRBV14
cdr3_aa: ASSRDGLAGEPDTQY

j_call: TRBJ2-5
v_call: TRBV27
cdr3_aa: ASSPLLAGETQY

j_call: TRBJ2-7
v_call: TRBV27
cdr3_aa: ASSSGLHYEQY